The entry that follows covers one TCR beta chain sequence. The data stem from a study of blood T cell repertoires in COVID-19. The data were produced by immunoSEQ multiplex PCR, yet TCRdb's version contains in-frame clones alone and is incomplete. The sample has about 300,000 clones; 85% are singletons. This TCR derives from a woman aged 50 to 65 who had recovered from COVID-19. The sequenced sample consisted of PBMCs or T cells enriched from blood (not recorded which).

The CDR3 sequence is CASSQGSSPGQETQYF. In DNA, the CDR3 is TGTGCCAGCAGCCAAGGATCCAGTCCGGGTCAAGAGACCCAGTACTTC. This chain uses TRBV3-1 (or the pseudogene TRBV3-2) with TRBJ2-5; D unresolved. Per germline, CDR1 LGHDT and CDR2 YNNKEL (reference sequence). The ends were cut back, 1 base at V and 2 bases at J, with 14 bases in the middle. This CDR3 region has 16 residues.